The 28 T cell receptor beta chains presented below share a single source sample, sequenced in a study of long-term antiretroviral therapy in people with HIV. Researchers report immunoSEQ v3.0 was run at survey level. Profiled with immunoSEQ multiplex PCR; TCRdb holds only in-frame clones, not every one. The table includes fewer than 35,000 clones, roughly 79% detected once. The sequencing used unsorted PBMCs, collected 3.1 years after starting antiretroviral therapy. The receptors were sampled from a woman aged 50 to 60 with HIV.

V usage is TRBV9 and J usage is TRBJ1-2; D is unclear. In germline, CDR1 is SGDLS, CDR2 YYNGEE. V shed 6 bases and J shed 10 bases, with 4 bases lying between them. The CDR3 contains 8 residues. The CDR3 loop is CASNPYTF. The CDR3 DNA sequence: TGTGCCAGCAACCCCTACACCTTC. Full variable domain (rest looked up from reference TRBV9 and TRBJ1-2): DSGVTQTPKHLITATGQRVTLRCSPRSGDLSVYWYQQSLDQGLQFLIQYYNGEERAKGNILERFSAQQFPDLHSELNLSSLELGDSALYFCASNPYTFGSGTRLTVV.

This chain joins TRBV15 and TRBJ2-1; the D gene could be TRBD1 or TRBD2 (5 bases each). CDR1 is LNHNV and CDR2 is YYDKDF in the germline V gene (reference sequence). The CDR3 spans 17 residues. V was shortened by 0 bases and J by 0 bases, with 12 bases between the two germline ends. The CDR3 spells CATSREVGVSSYNEQFF. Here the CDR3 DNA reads TGTGCCACCAGCAGAGAGGTGGGGGTTAGCTCCTACAATGAGCAGTTCTTC.

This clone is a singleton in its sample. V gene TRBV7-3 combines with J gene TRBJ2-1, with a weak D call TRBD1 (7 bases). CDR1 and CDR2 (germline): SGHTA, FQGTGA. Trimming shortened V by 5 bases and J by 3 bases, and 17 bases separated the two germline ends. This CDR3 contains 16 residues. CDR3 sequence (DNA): TGTGCCAGCAGCCAAACGGGGGACAGTAACTACAATGAGCAGTTCTTC. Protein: CASSQTGDSNYNEQFF.

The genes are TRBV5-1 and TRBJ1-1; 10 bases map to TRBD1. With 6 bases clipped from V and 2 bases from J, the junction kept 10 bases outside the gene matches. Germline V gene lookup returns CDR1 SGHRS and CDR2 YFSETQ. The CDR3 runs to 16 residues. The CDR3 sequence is CASKVLGQGENTEAFF. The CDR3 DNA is TGCGCCAGCAAGGTCTTAGGACAGGGGGAAAACACTGAAGCTTTCTTT. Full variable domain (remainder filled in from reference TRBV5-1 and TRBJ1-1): KAGVTQTPRYLIKTRGQQVTLSCSPISGHRSVSWYQQTPGQGLQFLFEYFSETQRNKGNFPGRFSGRQFSNSRSEMNVSTLELGDSALYLCASKVLGQGENTEAFFGQGTRLTVV.

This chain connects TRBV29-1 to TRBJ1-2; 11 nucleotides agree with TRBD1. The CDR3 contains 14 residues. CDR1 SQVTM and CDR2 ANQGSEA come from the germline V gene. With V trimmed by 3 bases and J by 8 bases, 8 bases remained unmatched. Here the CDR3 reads CSVDRGQGAQGYTF. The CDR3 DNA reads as TGCAGCGTTGACCGTGGACAGGGGGCGCAGGGCTACACCTTC. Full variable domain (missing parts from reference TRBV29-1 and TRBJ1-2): SAVISQKPSRDICQRGTSLTIQCQVDSQVTMMFWYRQQPGQSLTLIATANQGSEATYESGFVIDKFPISRPNLTFSTLTVSNMSPEDSSIYLCSVDRGQGAQGYTFGSGTRLTVV.

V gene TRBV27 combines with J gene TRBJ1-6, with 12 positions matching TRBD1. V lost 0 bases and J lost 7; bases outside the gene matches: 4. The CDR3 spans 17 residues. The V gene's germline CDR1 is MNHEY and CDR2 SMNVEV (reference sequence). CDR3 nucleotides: TGTGCCAGCAGTTTATCCGTGGGACAGGGGGCGAATTCACCCCTCCACTTT. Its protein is CASSLSVGQGANSPLHF.

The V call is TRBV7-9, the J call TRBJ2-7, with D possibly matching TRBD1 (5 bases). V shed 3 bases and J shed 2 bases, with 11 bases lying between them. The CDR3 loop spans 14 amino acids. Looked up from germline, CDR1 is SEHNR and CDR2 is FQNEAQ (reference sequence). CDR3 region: CASSFLLGAYEQYF. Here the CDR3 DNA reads TGTGCCAGCAGCTTCTTGCTAGGGGCCTACGAGCAGTACTTC. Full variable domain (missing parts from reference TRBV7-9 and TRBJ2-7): DTGVSQNPRHKITKRGQNVTFRCDPISEHNRLYWYRQTLGQGPEFLTYFQNEAQLEKSRLLSDRFSAERPKGSFSTLEIQRTEQGDSAMYLCASSFLLGAYEQYFGPGTRLTVT.

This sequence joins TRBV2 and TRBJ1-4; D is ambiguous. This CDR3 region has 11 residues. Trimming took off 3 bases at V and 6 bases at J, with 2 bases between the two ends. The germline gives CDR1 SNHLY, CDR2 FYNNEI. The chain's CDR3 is CASSDYEKLFF. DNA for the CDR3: TGTGCCAGCAGTGACTATGAAAAACTGTTTTTT.

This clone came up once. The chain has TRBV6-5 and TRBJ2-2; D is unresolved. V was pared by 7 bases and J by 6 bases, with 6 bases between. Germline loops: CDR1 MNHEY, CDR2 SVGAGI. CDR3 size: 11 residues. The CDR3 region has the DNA TGTGCCAGCATCTATTCCGGGGAGCTGTTTTTT. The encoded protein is CASIYSGELFF.

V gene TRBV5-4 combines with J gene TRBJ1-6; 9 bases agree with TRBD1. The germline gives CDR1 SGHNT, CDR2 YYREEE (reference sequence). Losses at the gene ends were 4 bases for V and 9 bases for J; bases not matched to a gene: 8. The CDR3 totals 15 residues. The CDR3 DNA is TGTGCCAGCAGCGCCGGGACAGGGTTTGTTTCACCCCTCCACTTT. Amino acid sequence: CASSAGTGFVSPLHF.

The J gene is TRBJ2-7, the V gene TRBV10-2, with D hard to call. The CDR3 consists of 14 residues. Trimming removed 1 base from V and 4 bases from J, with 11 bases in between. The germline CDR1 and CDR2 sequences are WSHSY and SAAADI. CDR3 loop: CASSEYVVGYEQYV. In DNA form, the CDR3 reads TGCGCCAGCAGTGAGTACGTAGTCGGGTACGAGCAGTACGTC.

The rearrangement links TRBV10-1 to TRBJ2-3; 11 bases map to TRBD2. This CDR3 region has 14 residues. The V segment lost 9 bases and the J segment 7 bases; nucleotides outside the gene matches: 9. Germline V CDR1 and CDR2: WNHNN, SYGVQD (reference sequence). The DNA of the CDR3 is TGCGCCAGGCGTACTAGCGGGGGAGCCTATACGCAGTATTTT. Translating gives CARRTSGGAYTQYF.

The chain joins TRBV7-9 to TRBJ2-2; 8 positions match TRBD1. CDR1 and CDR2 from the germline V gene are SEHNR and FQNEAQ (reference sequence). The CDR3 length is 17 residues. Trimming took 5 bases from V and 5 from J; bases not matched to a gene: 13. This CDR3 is CASSPTTGELRTGELFF. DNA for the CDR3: TGTGCCAGCAGCCCAACGACAGGGGAACTGAGGACCGGGGAGCTGTTTTTT.

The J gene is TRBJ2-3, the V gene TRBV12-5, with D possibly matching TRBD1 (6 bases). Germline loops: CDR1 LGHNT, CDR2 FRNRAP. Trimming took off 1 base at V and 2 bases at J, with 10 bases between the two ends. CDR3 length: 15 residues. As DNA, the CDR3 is TGTGCTAGTGGTTTGGGTCAGGGGAACACAGATACGCAGTATTTT. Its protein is CASGLGQGNTDTQYF.

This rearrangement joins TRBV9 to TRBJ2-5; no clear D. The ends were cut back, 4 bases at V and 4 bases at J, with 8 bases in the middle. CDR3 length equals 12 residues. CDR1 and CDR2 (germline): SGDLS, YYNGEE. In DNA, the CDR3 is TGTGCCAGCAGCAATTCGAGAGAGACCCAGTACTTC. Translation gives CASSNSRETQYF.

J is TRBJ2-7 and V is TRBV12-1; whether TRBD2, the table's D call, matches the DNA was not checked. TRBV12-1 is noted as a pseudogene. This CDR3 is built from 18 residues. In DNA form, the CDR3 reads TGTGCCAGCAGCTTTGTGTGTAAGGAGGAGGTCTTTGTCTACGAGCAGTACTTC. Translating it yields CASSFVCKEEVFVYEQYF.

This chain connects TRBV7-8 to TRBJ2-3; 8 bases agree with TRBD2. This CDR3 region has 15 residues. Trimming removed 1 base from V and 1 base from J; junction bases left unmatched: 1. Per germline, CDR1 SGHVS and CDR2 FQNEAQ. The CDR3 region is CASSLEAGGTDTQYF. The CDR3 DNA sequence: TGTGCCAGCAGCTTAGAAGCGGGGGGCACAGATACGCAGTATTTT.

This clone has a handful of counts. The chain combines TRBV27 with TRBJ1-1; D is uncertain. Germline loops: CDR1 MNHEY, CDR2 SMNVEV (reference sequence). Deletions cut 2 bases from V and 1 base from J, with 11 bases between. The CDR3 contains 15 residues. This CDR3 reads CASSLHGPWNTEAFF. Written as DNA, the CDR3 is TGTGCCAGCAGTTTACACGGGCCATGGAACACTGAAGCTTTCTTT.

The CDR3 DNA follows: TGTGCCAGCAGCTCCACAGGGAAAGAGGAAAAACTGTTTTTT. This translates into CASSSTGKEEKLFF. The rearrangement links TRBV7-8 to TRBJ1-4, with D possibly being TRBD1 (6 bases). V was clipped by 4 bases and J by 8 bases, with 14 bases between them. The germline gives CDR1 SGHVS, CDR2 FQNEAQ. The CDR3 is 14 amino acids.

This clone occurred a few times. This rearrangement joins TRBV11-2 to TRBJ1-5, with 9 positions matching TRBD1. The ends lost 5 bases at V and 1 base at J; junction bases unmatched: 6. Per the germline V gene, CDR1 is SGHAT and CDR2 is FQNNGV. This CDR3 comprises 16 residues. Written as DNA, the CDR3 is TGTGCCAGCAGCGCCACTGACAGGGGGAGCAATCAGCCCCAGCATTTT. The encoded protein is CASSATDRGSNQPQHF.

The CDR3 here is CASSEATGNYGYTF. DNA for the CDR3: TGTGCCAGCAGTGAAGCGACGGGTAACTATGGCTACACCTTC. The rearrangement links TRBV2 to TRBJ1-2; no definite D call. V was cut by 0 bases and J by 1 base, with 6 bases left in between. Germline V lookup: CDR1 SNHLY, CDR2 FYNNEI. The CDR3 length is 14 residues. Variable domain in full (rest from reference TRBV2 and TRBJ1-2): EPEVTQTPSHQVTQMGQEVILRCVPISNHLYFYWYRQILGQKVEFLVSFYNNEISEKSEIFDDQFSVERPDGSNFTLKIRSTKLEDSAMYFCASSEATGNYGYTFGSGTRLTVV.

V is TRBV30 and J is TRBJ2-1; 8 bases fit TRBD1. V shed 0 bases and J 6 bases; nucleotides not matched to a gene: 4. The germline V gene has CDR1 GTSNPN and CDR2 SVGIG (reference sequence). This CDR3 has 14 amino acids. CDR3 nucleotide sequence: TGTGCCTGGAGTGTACTAGGGACAGGCAATGAGCAGTTCTTC. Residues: CAWSVLGTGNEQFF.

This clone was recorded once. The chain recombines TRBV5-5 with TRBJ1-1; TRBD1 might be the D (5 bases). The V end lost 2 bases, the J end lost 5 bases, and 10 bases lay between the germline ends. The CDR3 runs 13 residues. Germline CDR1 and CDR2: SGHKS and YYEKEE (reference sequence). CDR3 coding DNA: TGTGCCAGCAGCTTTCTGGGGGAAACTGAAGCTTTCTTT. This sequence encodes CASSFLGETEAFF.

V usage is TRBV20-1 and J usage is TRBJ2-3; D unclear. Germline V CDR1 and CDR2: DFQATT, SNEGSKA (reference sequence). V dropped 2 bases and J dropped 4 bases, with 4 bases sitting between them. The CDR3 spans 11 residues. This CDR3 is CSARSADTQYF. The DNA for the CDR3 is TGCAGTGCTAGAAGTGCAGATACGCAGTATTTT.

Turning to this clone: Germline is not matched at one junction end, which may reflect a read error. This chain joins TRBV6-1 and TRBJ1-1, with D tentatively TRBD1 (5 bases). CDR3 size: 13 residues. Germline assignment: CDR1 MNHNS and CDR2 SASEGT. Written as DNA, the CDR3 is TGTGCCAGCGGTGAGACAGTGAACACTGAAGCTTTCTTT. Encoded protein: CASGETVNTEAFF.

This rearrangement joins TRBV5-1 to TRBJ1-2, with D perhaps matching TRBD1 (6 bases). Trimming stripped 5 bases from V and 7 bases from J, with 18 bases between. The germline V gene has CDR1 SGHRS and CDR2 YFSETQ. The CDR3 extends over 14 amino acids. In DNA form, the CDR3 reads TGCGCCAGCAGGACAGGAGCTGTTAGTTCTGGCTACACCTTC. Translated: CASRTGAVSSGYTF.

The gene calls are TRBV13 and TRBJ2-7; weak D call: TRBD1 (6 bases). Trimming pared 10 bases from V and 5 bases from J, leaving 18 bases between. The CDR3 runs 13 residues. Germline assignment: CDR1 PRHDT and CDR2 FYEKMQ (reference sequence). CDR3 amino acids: CATRFTGSHEQYF. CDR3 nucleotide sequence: TGTGCCACCCGATTTACAGGGTCCCACGAGCAGTACTTC. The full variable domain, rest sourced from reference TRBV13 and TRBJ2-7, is AAGVIQSPRHLIKEKRETATLKCYPIPRHDTVYWYQQGPGQDPQFLISFYEKMQSDKGSIPDRFSAQQFSDYHSELNMSSLELGDSALYFCATRFTGSHEQYFGPGTRLTVT.

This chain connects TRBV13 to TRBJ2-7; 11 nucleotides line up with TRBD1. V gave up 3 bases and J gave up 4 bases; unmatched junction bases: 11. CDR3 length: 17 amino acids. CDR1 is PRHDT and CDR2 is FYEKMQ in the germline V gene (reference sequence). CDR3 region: CASSFGKTGTGGYEQYF. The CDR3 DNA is TGTGCCAGCAGCTTTGGCAAAACCGGGACAGGGGGGTACGAGCAGTACTTC. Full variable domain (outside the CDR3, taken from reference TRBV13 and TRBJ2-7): AAGVIQSPRHLIKEKRETATLKCYPIPRHDTVYWYQQGPGQDPQFLISFYEKMQSDKGSIPDRFSAQQFSDYHSELNMSSLELGDSALYFCASSFGKTGTGGYEQYFGPGTRLTVT.